The 28 T cell receptor beta chains reported below all come from one sample, sequenced in a study of blood T cell repertoires in COVID-19. Only in-frame clones appear in the TCRdb table, and some are missing; sequencing was by immunoSEQ multiplex PCR. The sample comprises around 160,000 clones, about nine tenths of which are singletons, and about 2% rests with the top ten. Sequencing was done on a sample of peripheral blood. These receptor sequences come from a young man with acute or convalescent COVID-19.

The chain combines TRBV6-5 with TRBJ1-5; 9 bases are a match to TRBD1. Trimming at V came to 7 bases and at J to 4 bases, leaving 8 bases not matched to a gene. Germline V gives CDR1 MNHEY, CDR2 SVGAGI. The CDR3 is made up of 15 amino acids. The CDR3 sequence is CASTGGQGLNQPQHF. In DNA form, the CDR3 reads TGTGCCAGCACCGGAGGACAGGGGTTAAATCAGCCCCAGCATTTT.

Concerning this clone: Other nucleotide sequences from this sample produce the same CDR3. The J gene is TRBJ2-1, the V gene TRBV5-1; TRBD2 agrees at 7 bases. The germline gives CDR1 SGHRS, CDR2 YFSETQ. The junction had 5 bases not matched to a gene; V was cut back by 2 bases and J by 0 bases. The CDR3 is 16 amino acids. The CDR3, as DNA: TGCGCCAGCAGCTTAGCAGGCGGGAGCTCCTACAATGAGCAGTTCTTC. It codes for CASSLAGGSSYNEQFF. The full variable domain, with the rest looked up from reference TRBV5-1 and TRBJ2-1, is KAGVTQTPRYLIKTRGQQVTLSCSPISGHRSVSWYQQTPGQGLQFLFEYFSETQRNKGNFPGRFSGRQFSNSRSEMNVSTLELGDSALYLCASSLAGGSSYNEQFFGPGTRLTVL.

J is TRBJ2-5 and V is TRBV24-1, with 9 bases lining up with TRBD2. The CDR3 is 14 amino acids. Germline values: CDR1 KGHDR, CDR2 SFDVKD. The J segment lost 6 bases and the V segment lost 4 bases, leaving 5 bases of the junction unmatched. Here the CDR3 DNA reads TGTGCCACCAGTGACCCGACTAGCGGACAGACCCAGTACTTC. It encodes CATSDPTSGQTQYF.

V gene TRBV5-1 combines with J gene TRBJ2-7, with 12 bases that match TRBD2. Per the germline V gene, CDR1 is SGHRS and CDR2 is YFSETQ. V dropped 1 base and J dropped 4; count of bases not matched to a gene: 9. The CDR3 is made up of 17 amino acids. In DNA, the CDR3 is TGCGCCAGCAGCTTGTCTAGCGGGGGGGCCCAGGTATACGAGCAGTACTTC. It is translated as CASSLSSGGAQVYEQYF. The entire variable domain, with the rest obtained from reference TRBV5-1 and TRBJ2-7, is as follows: KAGVTQTPRYLIKTRGQQVTLSCSPISGHRSVSWYQQTPGQGLQFLFEYFSETQRNKGNFPGRFSGRQFSNSRSEMNVSTLELGDSALYLCASSLSSGGAQVYEQYFGPGTRLTVT.

This chain connects TRBV6-5 to TRBJ1-4; weak D call: TRBD1 (5 bases). The CDR3 is made up of 15 amino acids. Germline V lookup: CDR1 MNHEY, CDR2 SVGAGI. The V end lost 6 bases, the J end lost 7 bases, and 18 bases lay between the germline ends. The CDR3 reads CASRDSGRGSEKLFF. In DNA, the CDR3 is TGTGCCAGCAGAGACTCCGGACGGGGGAGTGAAAAACTGTTTTTT.

The chain recombines TRBV24-1 with TRBJ1-1; tentatively, D is TRBD1 (6 bases). V lost 3 bases to trimming and J lost 3 bases, with 13 bases between them. Germline V CDR1 and CDR2: KGHDR, SFDVKD. This CDR3 contains 15 residues. The CDR3 bases are TGTGCCACCAGTGATAGGGGGTGGGTGGACACTGAAGCTTTCTTT. Encoded protein: CATSDRGWVDTEAFF.

The gene calls are TRBV5-1 and TRBJ2-7; 7 bases align to TRBD1. Germline V gene sequence: CDR1 SGHRS, CDR2 YFSETQ. The length of the CDR3 is 13 residues. The trim removed 2 bases at V and 4 bases at J, leaving 3 bases unmatched. The CDR3 loop is CASSLQGQYEQYF. CDR3 nucleotides: TGCGCCAGCAGCTTACAGGGACAGTACGAGCAGTACTTC.

The chain has TRBV6-5 and TRBJ1-4; TRBD1 might be the D (6 bases). The CDR3 is 15 residues long. The V and J ends lost 5 bases and 0 bases respectively, with 10 bases between them. Germline CDR1 reads MNHEY; CDR2 reads SVGAGI. The CDR3 spells CASSRYRATNEKLFF. The CDR3 DNA reads TGTGCCAGCAGTCGTTACAGGGCAACTAATGAAAAACTGTTTTTT.

The chain is built from TRBV19 and TRBJ1-2, with a tentative D call TRBD1 (5 bases). The CDR3 totals 13 residues. CDR1 LNHDA and CDR2 SQIVND come from the germline V gene (reference sequence). V was clipped by 1 base and J by 4 bases, with 7 bases between them. The DNA for the CDR3 is TGTGCCAGTAGTATAGGCAGGGTCTATGGCTACACCTTC. Translated, it gives CASSIGRVYGYTF.

The chain joins TRBV6-5 to TRBJ1-2, with 10 positions matching TRBD1. This CDR3 spans 15 amino acids. V trimming: 6 bases; J trimming: 8 bases; junction bases outside the gene matches: 12. Germline CDR1 and CDR2: MNHEY and SVGAGI. CDR3 region: CASRGQGEGIRGYTF. Here the CDR3 DNA reads TGTGCCAGCAGAGGACAGGGGGAGGGAATACGGGGCTACACCTTC.

V is TRBV10-3 and J is TRBJ2-3; D is perhaps TRBD1 (6 bases). Germline loops: CDR1 ENHRY, CDR2 SYGVKD. Between the trimmed V and J ends, which lost 0 bases and 0 bases, there was a span of 13 bases. CDR3 length: 17 residues. DNA for the CDR3: TGTGCCATCAGTGAGTCGGGTGACAGGTTTAGCACAGATACGCAGTATTTT. Encoded protein: CAISESGDRFSTDTQYF.

This chain connects TRBV5-1 to TRBJ1-3; TRBD1 might be the D (5 bases). The V gene lost 3 bases and the J gene lost 4 bases, with 14 bases spanning the gap. Germline assignment: CDR1 SGHRS and CDR2 YFSETQ. The CDR3 contains 15 residues. The CDR3 nucleotides read TGCGCCAGCAGCTCCCTCGGGGGTTTGGGAAACACCATATATTTT. It is translated as CASSSLGGLGNTIYF.

V and J are TRBV9 and TRBJ2-1; tentative D call: TRBD1 (6 bases). V was shortened by 0 bases and J by 5 bases, with 9 bases between the two germline ends. Germline V CDR1 and CDR2: SGDLS, YYNGEE. The CDR3 spans 14 residues. For the CDR3, the DNA is TGTGCCAGCAGCGTAGCCTGGACAGACAATGAGCAGTTCTTC. Translating it yields CASSVAWTDNEQFF.

The DNA of the CDR3 is TGTGCCAGCACTCCCTTGGGGGGGGGACGGACTAACTATGGCTACACCTTC. This sequence encodes CASTPLGGGRTNYGYTF. The V and J genes are TRBV7-2 and TRBJ1-2; D may be TRBD1 (5 bases). The CDR3 contains 17 residues. The germline V gene encodes CDR1 SGHTA and CDR2 FQGNSA. Trimming removed 7 bases from V and 0 bases from J, with 21 bases in between.

The rearrangement uses TRBV18 and TRBJ2-7; tentative D call: TRBD1 (6 bases). Trimming shortened V by 1 base and J by 3 bases, and 16 bases separated the two germline ends. This CDR3 is built from 16 residues. Germline V gives CDR1 KGHSH, CDR2 LQKENI. As DNA, the CDR3 is TGTGCCAGCTCACCACACCCGGACAGAAGGGACTACGAGCAGTACTTC. Translating gives CASSPHPDRRDYEQYF.

V is TRBV4-1 and J is TRBJ2-3; 11 nucleotides align to TRBD2. The germline V gene encodes CDR1 MGHRA and CDR2 YSYEKL. The CDR3 covers 16 residues. V lost 5 bases and J lost 2; bases outside the gene matches: 6. CDR3 in DNA: TGCGCCAGCAGCATCCCGACTAGCGGGATCACAGATACGCAGTATTTT. Translation gives CASSIPTSGITDTQYF.

This chain connects TRBV2 to TRBJ1-5; 7 nucleotides line up with TRBD1. From germline, CDR1 is SNHLY and CDR2 FYNNEI. This CDR3 is built from 13 residues. V shed 7 bases, J shed 3 bases, and the junction held 3 bases outside the gene matches. CDR3 in DNA: TGTGCCAGCATGACAGGGCCCAATCAGCCCCAGCATTTT. Amino acid sequence: CASMTGPNQPQHF. The full variable domain, with the rest looked up from reference TRBV2 and TRBJ1-5, is EPEVTQTPSHQVTQMGQEVILRCVPISNHLYFYWYRQILGQKVEFLVSFYNNEISEKSEIFDDQFSVERPDGSNFTLKIRSTKLEDSAMYFCASMTGPNQPQHFGDGTRLSIL.

The chain combines TRBV29-1 with TRBJ2-5, with a weak D call TRBD1 (6 bases). Germline CDR1 reads SQVTM; CDR2 reads ANQGSEA. The CDR3 runs 13 residues. V was clipped by 6 bases and J by 5 bases, with 16 bases between them. CDR3 residues: CSVRPQGDETQYF. DNA for the CDR3: TGCAGCGTGAGACCACAGGGAGACGAGACCCAGTACTTC.

V is TRBV7-6 and J is TRBJ2-1; D not certain. Trimming took off 6 bases at V and 0 bases at J, with 3 bases between the two ends. Germline-derived CDR1 and CDR2 are SGHVS and FNYEAQ. The CDR3 loop spans 12 amino acids. The CDR3 region has the DNA TGTGCCAGCAGTCTCTCCTACAATGAGCAGTTCTTC. As protein: CASSLSYNEQFF.

The gene calls are TRBV4-1 and TRBJ1-2; D uncertain. Per the germline V gene, CDR1 is MGHRA and CDR2 is YSYEKL. V was cut by 0 bases and J by 4 bases, with 15 bases left in between. The length of the CDR3 is 16 residues. The CDR3 loop reads CASSQDLAGGSYGYTF. The CDR3 bases are TGCGCCAGCAGCCAAGATCTGGCAGGCGGGAGCTATGGCTACACCTTC.

The rearrangement links TRBV9 to TRBJ1-3; possibly TRBD1 for D (6 bases). The V end lost 0 bases, the J end lost 6 bases, and 10 bases lay between the germline ends. Germline V gene lookup returns CDR1 SGDLS and CDR2 YYNGEE. There are 14 residues in the CDR3. The CDR3 nucleotides read TGTGCCAGCAGCGTAGGAACAGGGACAAACACCATATATTTT. Translated: CASSVGTGTNTIYF.

V gene TRBV7-9 combines with J gene TRBJ2-5; 8 bases are a match to TRBD2. This CDR3 spans 14 amino acids. Germline loops: CDR1 SEHNR, CDR2 FQNEAQ (reference sequence). After removal of 5 bases from V and 4 bases from J, the junction contained 6 bases not matched to a gene. CDR3 bases: TGTGCCAGCAGCCCACCGGGACTAGGAGAGACCCAGTACTTC. Translating it yields CASSPPGLGETQYF.

The gene calls are TRBV5-1 and TRBJ2-7, with D unclear. Trimming removed 0 bases at V and 0 bases at J, with 19 bases between. CDR3 length: 18 residues. Germline-derived CDR1 and CDR2 are SGHRS and YFSETQ. The CDR3 bases are TGCGCCAGCAGCTTGGGCCCCGCCGCACAGCTCTTCTCCTACGAGCAGTACTTC. Protein product: CASSLGPAAQLFSYEQYF.

The chain joins TRBV27 to TRBJ1-1, with a weak D call TRBD1 (5 bases). The CDR3 spans 17 residues. V lost 0 bases to trimming and J lost 3 bases, with 17 bases between them. Per the germline V gene, CDR1 is MNHEY and CDR2 is SMNVEV (reference sequence). This CDR3 is CASSLSRTRGGYTEAFF. CDR3 sequence (DNA): TGTGCCAGCAGTTTATCACGGACGCGTGGGGGGTACACTGAAGCTTTCTTT.

The chain employs TRBV5-6 and TRBJ1-6, with D possibly being TRBD1 (5 bases). Germline values: CDR1 SGHDT, CDR2 YYEEEE. This CDR3 contains 17 residues. Trimming stripped 4 bases from V and 2 bases from J, with 16 bases between. The CDR3 nucleotides are TGTGCCAGCAGCCAACGGACTGGAGGGGCCTATAATTCACCCCTCCACTTT. Its protein is CASSQRTGGAYNSPLHF.

This chain connects TRBV5-4 to TRBJ1-1; D call uncertain. The CDR3 covers 14 residues. CDR1 and CDR2 from the germline V gene are SGHNT and YYREEE (reference sequence). V lost 0 bases and J 1 base, leaving 7 bases between the germline ends. This CDR3 reads CASSLDRENTEAFF. Here the CDR3 DNA reads TGTGCCAGCAGCTTGGACAGAGAGAACACTGAAGCTTTCTTT.

This clone has only one observation. This chain's CDR3 is CASSGRTSGRASSYNEQFF. In nucleotides, the CDR3 is TGTGCCAGCAGCGGTCGGACTAGCGGGAGGGCGAGCTCCTACAATGAGCAGTTCTTC. V gene TRBV9 combines with J gene TRBJ2-1; the match to TRBD2 covers 15 bases. The CDR3 runs 19 residues. V dropped 3 bases and J dropped 0; count of bases not matched to a gene: 7. Looked up from germline, CDR1 is SGDLS and CDR2 is YYNGEE.

The V and J genes are TRBV11-2 and TRBJ2-1; possible D gene TRBD2, 6 bases. Trimming took off 3 bases at V and 5 bases at J, with 14 bases between the two ends. Germline V gives CDR1 SGHAT, CDR2 FQNNGV. This CDR3 contains 15 residues. CDR3: CASSFREMGNNEQFF. For the CDR3, the DNA is TGTGCCAGCAGCTTTCGGGAGATGGGGAACAATGAGCAGTTCTTC.